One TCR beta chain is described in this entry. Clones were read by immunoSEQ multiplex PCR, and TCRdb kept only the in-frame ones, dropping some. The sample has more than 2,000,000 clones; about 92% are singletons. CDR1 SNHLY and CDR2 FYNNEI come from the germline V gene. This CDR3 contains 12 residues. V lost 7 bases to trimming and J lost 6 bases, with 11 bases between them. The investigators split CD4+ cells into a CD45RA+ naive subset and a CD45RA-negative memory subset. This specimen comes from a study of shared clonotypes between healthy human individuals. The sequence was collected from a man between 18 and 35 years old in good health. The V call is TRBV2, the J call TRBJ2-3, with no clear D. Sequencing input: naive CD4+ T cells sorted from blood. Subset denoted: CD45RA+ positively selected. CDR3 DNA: TGTGCCAGCAAAGTATCTAAGGATACGCAGTATTTT. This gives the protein CASKVSKDTQYF.